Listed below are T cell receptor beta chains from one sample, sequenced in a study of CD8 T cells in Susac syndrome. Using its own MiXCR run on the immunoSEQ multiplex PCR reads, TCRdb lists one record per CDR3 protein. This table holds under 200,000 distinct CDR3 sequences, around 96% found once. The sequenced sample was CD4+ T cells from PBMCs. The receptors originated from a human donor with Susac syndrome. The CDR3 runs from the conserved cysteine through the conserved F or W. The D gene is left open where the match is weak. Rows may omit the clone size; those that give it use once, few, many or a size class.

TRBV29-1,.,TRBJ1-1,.,TGCAGCGCCAACTGGGGCGTTTCATCCGAAGCTTTCTTT,CSANWGVSSEAFF
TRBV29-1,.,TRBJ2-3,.,TGCAGCGTTTCTCTCGCGGGCACAGATACGCAGTATTTT,CSVSLAGTDTQYF
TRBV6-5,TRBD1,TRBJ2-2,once,TGTGCCGGCTCCGGGACAGGGTTCACCGGGGAGCTGTTTTTT,CAGSGTGFTGELFF
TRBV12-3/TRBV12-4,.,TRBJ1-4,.,TGTGCCAGCAGTCTAAGGACTGGGAATGAAAAACTGTTTTTT,CASSLRTGNEKLFF
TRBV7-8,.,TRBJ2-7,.,TGTGCCAGCGTGCTTACAGGGACCTACGAGCAGTACTTC,CASVLTGTYEQYF
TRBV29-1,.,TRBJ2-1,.,TGCAGCGTTGGTACAGGATACAATGAGCAGTTCTTC,CSVGTGYNEQFF
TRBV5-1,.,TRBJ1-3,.,TGCGCCAGCAGCTGGGACACCGCCTCTGGAAACACCATATATTTT,CASSWDTASGNTIYF
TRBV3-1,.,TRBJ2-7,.,TGTGCCAGCAGCCAAGTTCCCTTTGATTACGAGCAGTACTTC,CASSQVPFDYEQYF
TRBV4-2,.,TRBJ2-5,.,TGTGCCAGCAGCCAAGAGTTCAAGGAGACCCAGTACTTC,CASSQEFKETQYF
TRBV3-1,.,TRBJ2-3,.,TGTGCCAGCAGCCAAGCCGGGGACTTCACAGATACGCAGTATTTT,CASSQAGDFTDTQYF
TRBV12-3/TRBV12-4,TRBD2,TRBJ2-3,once,TGTGCCAGCAGGCAGGGACTAGCGGGGAGCACAGATACGCAGTATTTT,CASRQGLAGSTDTQYF
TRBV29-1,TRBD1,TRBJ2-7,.,TGCAGCGTTTCCGGGACAGGGAGCTCCTACGAGCAGTACTTC,CSVSGTGSSYEQYF
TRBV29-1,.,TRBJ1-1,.,TGCAGCGTTGAGAGGCAGGAGGACACTGAAGCTTTCTTT,CSVERQEDTEAFF
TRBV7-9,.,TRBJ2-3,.,TGTGCCAGCAGCGGAGCGGAGCTAGGCACAGATACGCAGTATTTT,CASSGAELGTDTQYF
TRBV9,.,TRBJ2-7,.,TGTGCCAGCAGCGTAGAAACAGGTGGTTCCTACGAGCAGTACTTC,CASSVETGGSYEQYF
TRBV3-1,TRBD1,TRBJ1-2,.,TGTGCCAGCAGCCAAGTAGGACAGGGTCTTAACTATGGCTACACCTTC,CASSQVGQGLNYGYTF
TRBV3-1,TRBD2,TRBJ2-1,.,TGTGCCAGCGTAGTGGGACTAGCGGGCGAGGAGCAGTTCTTC,CASVVGLAGEEQFF
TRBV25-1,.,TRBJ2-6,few,TGTGCCAGCAGTAGCTCTGGGGCCAACGTCCTGACTTTC,CASSSSGANVLTF
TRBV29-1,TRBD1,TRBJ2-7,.,TGCAGCGTTGAAGATAGAAAAAGGGGGCTCTCCTACGAGCAGTACTTC,CSVEDRKRGLSYEQYF
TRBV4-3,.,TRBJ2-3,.,TGCGCCAGCAGCCAAAACAGGAAAGATACGCAGTATTTT,CASSQNRKDTQYF
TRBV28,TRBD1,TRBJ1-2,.,TGTGCCAGCAGCCCCGCGACAGGGGGCCGAATGGATGGCTACACCTTC,CASSPATGGRMDGYTF
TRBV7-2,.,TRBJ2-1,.,TGTGCCAGCAGCTTATCCGATGAGCAGTTCTTC,CASSLSDEQFF
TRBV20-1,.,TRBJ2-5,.,TGCAGTGCCGTAAATGGGCAGGGAGTGCAAGTGGTCCAGTACTTC,CSAVNGQGVQVVQYF
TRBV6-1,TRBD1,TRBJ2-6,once,TGTGCCAGCAGAGACCGGGACAGGGCTTTAGCTGGGGCCAACGTCCTGACTTTC,CASRDRDRALAGANVLTF
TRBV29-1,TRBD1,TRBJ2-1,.,TGCAGCGTCGGAAGGGACAGGGTTAATGAGCAGTTCTTC,CSVGRDRVNEQFF
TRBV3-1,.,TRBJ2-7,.,TGTGCCAGCAGCCAAGCGGGACGGTCCCCCTACGAGCAGTACTTC,CASSQAGRSPYEQYF
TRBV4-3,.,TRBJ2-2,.,TGCGCCAGCAGCCAATTGGCAGCAATGAACACCGGGGAGCTGTTTTTT,CASSQLAAMNTGELFF
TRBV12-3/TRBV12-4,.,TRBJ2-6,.,TGTGCCAGCAGTTTAGGGCGGGCCTCTGGGGCCAACGTCCTGACTTTC,CASSLGRASGANVLTF
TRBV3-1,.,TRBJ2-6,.,TGTGCCAGCAGCGACCTTCCGGGGGCCAACGTCCTGACTTTC,CASSDLPGANVLTF
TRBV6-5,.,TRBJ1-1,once,TGTGCCAGCAGTTACTTAGACGGCGGATCGGGTGTCGCTGAAGCTTTCTTT,CASSYLDGGSGVAEAFF
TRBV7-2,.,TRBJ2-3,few,TGTGCCAGCAGCGTGACCACAGATACGCAGTATTTT,CASSVTTDTQYF
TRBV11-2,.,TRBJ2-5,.,TGTGCCAGCAGCTCTGAGGGCGGCGAAGAGACCCAGTACTTC,CASSSEGGEETQYF
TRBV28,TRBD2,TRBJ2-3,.,TGTGCCAGCGTCGGGGGGGGAGGGGATACGCAGTATTTT,CASVGGGGDTQYF
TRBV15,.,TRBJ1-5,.,TGTGCCACCAGCAGGGGCGGGGCTGCTCAGCCCCAGCATTTT,CATSRGGAAQPQHF
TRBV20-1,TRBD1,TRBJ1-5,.,TGCAGTGCTGGGACAGGGAAGGGATTAGGGTCCAATCAGCCCCAGCATTTT,CSAGTGKGLGSNQPQHF
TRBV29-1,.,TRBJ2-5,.,TGCAGCGTTGGGGATGAGACCCAGTACTTC,CSVGDETQYF
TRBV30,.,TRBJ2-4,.,TGTGCCTGGAGTGTAAGGGGCAGCCAAAACATTCAGTACTTC,CAWSVRGSQNIQYF
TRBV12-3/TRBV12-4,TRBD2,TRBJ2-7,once,TGTGCCAGCAGTTTGGGACTAGCGGGAGTACGCTCCTACGAGCAGTACTTC,CASSLGLAGVRSYEQYF
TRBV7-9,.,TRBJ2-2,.,TGTGCCAGCAGCTTACAGAGTCGGGAGCTGTTTTTT,CASSLQSRELFF
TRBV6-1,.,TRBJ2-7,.,TGTGCCAGCAGCCCAGTACGGGGTTCCACGACACTCTACGAGCAGTACTTC,CASSPVRGSTTLYEQYF
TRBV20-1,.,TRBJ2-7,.,TGCAGTGCTAGTCAAGTTAGCGAGCAGTACTTC,CSASQVSEQYF
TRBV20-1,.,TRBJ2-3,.,TGCAGTGCTAGTGAACAGTTGCTCCTCTCCACAGATACGCAGTATTTT,CSASEQLLLSTDTQYF
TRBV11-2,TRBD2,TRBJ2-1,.,TGTGCCAGCAGCTTAGGGCGGGAGTCCTACAATGAGCAGTTCTTC,CASSLGRESYNEQFF
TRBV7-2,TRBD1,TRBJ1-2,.,TGTGCCAGCAGCTTGGGACAGGCGGCCTATGGGGGCTACACCTTC,CASSLGQAAYGGYTF
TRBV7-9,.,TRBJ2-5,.,TGTGCCAGCAGACCAACCGGACAACGGACCCAGTACTTC,CASRPTGQRTQYF
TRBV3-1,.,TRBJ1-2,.,TGTGCCAGCAGCTTCCCCCCGGGGGACTATGGCTACACCTTC,CASSFPPGDYGYTF
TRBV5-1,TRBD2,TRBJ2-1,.,TGCGCCAGCGGGGAGGGAAGTGGCGGGAGCAATGAGCAGTTCTTC,CASGEGSGGSNEQFF
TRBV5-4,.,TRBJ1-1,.,TGTGCCAGCAGCTTGGGGCCAGTTGAAGCTTTCTTT,CASSLGPVEAFF
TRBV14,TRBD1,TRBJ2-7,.,TGTGCCAGCAGCCAAACATGGGACAGAACCAGCTACGAGCAGTACTTC,CASSQTWDRTSYEQYF
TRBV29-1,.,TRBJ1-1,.,TGCAGCGCCGACAGAGCTGAAGCTTTCTTT,CSADRAEAFF
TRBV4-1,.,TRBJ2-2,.,TGCGCCAGCAGCCAAGATGCGGGCGTACCCGGGGAGCTGTTTTTT,CASSQDAGVPGELFF
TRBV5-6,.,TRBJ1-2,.,TGTGCCAGCAGCTTCCGGGACGAGGGGTACTATGGCTACACCTTC,CASSFRDEGYYGYTF
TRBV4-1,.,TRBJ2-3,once,TGCGCCAGCAGCCAAGGTGGCGCGGCAGATACGCAGTATTTT,CASSQGGAADTQYF
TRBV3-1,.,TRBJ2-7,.,TGTGCCAGCAGCCCGCGTACAACCTACGAGCAGTACTTC,CASSPRTTYEQYF
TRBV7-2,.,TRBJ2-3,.,TGTGCCAGCAGCCCGTGGGCTAGAATTAGCACAGATACGCAGTATTTT,CASSPWARISTDTQYF
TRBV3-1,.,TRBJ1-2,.,TGTGCCAGCAGCCCGGCCGGGACACTTAACTATGGCTACACCTTC,CASSPAGTLNYGYTF
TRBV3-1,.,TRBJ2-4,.,TGTGCCAGCAGCCGAGAGGTGTGGGAAAACATTCAGTACTTC,CASSREVWENIQYF
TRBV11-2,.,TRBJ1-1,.,TGTGCCAGCACAGTGGCCCTGAACACTGAAGCTTTCTTT,CASTVALNTEAFF
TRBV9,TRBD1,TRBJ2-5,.,TGTGCCAGCAGCGTAGGGACAGGACAGAGGGAGACCCAGTACTTC,CASSVGTGQRETQYF
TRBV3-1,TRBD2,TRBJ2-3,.,TGTGCCAGCAGCCTGGGACTAGCGGGAATAGGAACAGATACGCAGTATTTT,CASSLGLAGIGTDTQYF